This T cell receptor beta chain was identified in a study of shared clonotypes between healthy human individuals. The protocol was immunoSEQ multiplex PCR, while the TCRdb copy is restricted to in-frame clones and leaves out a portion. Of some 2.1 million clones in the sample, about 95% were seen once. General study findings and limits: Roughly 4.7% was the fraction of naive CD4 clonotypes found shared across a few donors. What naive subsets generally showed was a larger estimated richness than memory subsets showed. Some clonotypes were shared by all four sorted-subset donors, while others were not shared. The non-shared ones had lower generation probabilities than the shared ones. Clonotype sharing among donors was thought likely to change with sequencing depth.

Comment on this clone: Its specificity is not known.

The CDR3 length is 15 residues. V gave up 1 base and J gave up 6 bases, with 13 bases separating them. Germline CDR1 SGHAT, CDR2 FQNNGV. The naive CD8 fraction comprised CD45RO-negative cells positively selected for CCR7 and excluded terminally differentiated effector memory CD45RA+ cells. Sequencing was carried out using naive CD8+ T cells sorted from blood. The chain couples TRBV11-2 to TRBJ2-1; D gene ambiguous. The TCR was taken from a young man in good health. CDR3 bases: TGTGCCAGCAGCTTAGGCCTAGAAATGGGCAATGAGCAGTTCTTC. This encodes CASSLGLEMGNEQFF.